These 24 T cell receptor beta chains originate from one sample sequenced in a study of T-cell reconstitution after alpha-beta-depleted transplantation in children. The authors prepared the TCRbeta library with unique molecular identifiers. MiXCR, applied by TCRdb to the PCR reads, yields one record per CDR3 protein. The data contain 250,000 to 400,000 distinct CDR3 sequences, around 25% of them seen just once; the ten biggest clones take up 11%. This specimen was PBMCs, mostly from graft donor cells, taken 180 days after TCRalphabeta/CD19-depleted stem cell transplant. The receptors stem from a male patient between 5 and 17 years old who had a stem cell transplant for acute lymphoblastic leukemia, so the T cells may come from the graft donor.

This rearrangement joins TRBV5-1 to TRBJ2-6; D is undetermined. Germline V gives CDR1 SGHRS, CDR2 YFSETQ. There are 18 residues in the CDR3. Trimming left V 3 bases short and J 1 base short, with 17 bases between. The CDR3 DNA reads TGCGCCAGCAGCTACGGCCTGAGATCCCAGTCTGGGGCCAACGTCCTGACTTTC. Its protein is CASSYGLRSQSGANVLTF.

The V gene is TRBV5-1, the J gene TRBJ2-7; TRBD2 matches at 10 bases. Germline lookup yields CDR1 SGHRS and CDR2 YFSETQ. V shed 4 bases and J 2 bases; nucleotides not matched to a gene: 6. There are 15 residues in the CDR3. DNA for the CDR3: TGCGCCAGCAGCCTATCCGGACTAGCGGCCTACGAGCAGTACTTC. Residues: CASSLSGLAAYEQYF.

This clonotype occurred once. This chain links TRBV24-1 with TRBJ2-1; 7 bases match TRBD2. V was clipped by 12 bases and J by 8 bases; unmatched bases: 18. CDR3 length: 15 residues. The germline CDR1 and CDR2 sequences are KGHDR and SFDVKD. CDR3 coding DNA: TGTGCCTTCAGCGGGACTACCGGTTTACGCGATGAGCAGTTCTTC. The encoded protein is CAFSGTTGLRDEQFF.

This clonotype was seen a handful of times. The rearrangement uses TRBV27 and TRBJ2-5, with a weak D call TRBD2 (5 bases). V was pared by 5 bases and J by 1 base, with 14 bases between. The CDR3 is 15 amino acids. CDR1 and CDR2 (germline): MNHEY, SMNVEV (reference sequence). The CDR3 is CASSPLDWAQETQYF. For the CDR3, the DNA is TGTGCCAGCAGTCCCCTGGACTGGGCCCAAGAGACCCAGTACTTC.

V is TRBV20-1 and J is TRBJ2-7; TRBD2 aligns across 9 bases. The CDR3 runs to 13 residues. J gave up 7 bases and V 4 bases, and 8 bases lay outside the gene matches. CDR1 DFQATT and CDR2 SNEGSKA come from the germline V gene (reference sequence). The DNA for the CDR3 is TGCAGTGCTATTAGCGGGAGAGGTGGAGAGCAGTACTTC. As protein: CSAISGRGGEQYF.

This clonotype was seen a few times. V and J are TRBV4-1 and TRBJ2-5, with TRBD1 as a possible D gene (6 bases). V lost 1 base and J 5 bases, leaving 17 bases between the germline ends. The V gene's germline CDR1 is MGHRA and CDR2 YSYEKL. The CDR3 runs 16 residues. CDR3 in amino acids: CASSQAGTRGLETQYF. The DNA of the CDR3 is TGCGCCAGCAGCCAAGCAGGGACAAGAGGGTTGGAGACCCAGTACTTC.

The chain combines TRBV6-2 or TRBV6-3 with TRBJ2-1; maybe TRBD1 (5 bases). Germline V lookup: CDR1 MNHEY, CDR2 SVGEGT. Trimming cost V 2 bases and J 9 bases, with 14 bases left between them. CDR3 length: 14 amino acids. The CDR3 DNA follows: TGTGCCAGCAGTTACCTGATGCAGGGCCCTGAGCAGTTCTTC. It yields the protein CASSYLMQGPEQFF.

This clonotype was seen a handful of times. The V call is TRBV29-1, the J call TRBJ2-5, with a tentative D call TRBD2 (6 bases). The CDR3 consists of 12 residues. Germline V CDR1 and CDR2: SQVTM, ANQGSEA. V lost 7 bases, J lost 5 bases, and 14 bases lay in between. CDR3 amino acids: CSALRGLETQYF. CDR3 nucleotides: TGCAGCGCCCTGCGGGGACTGGAGACCCAGTACTTC.

The V gene is TRBV7-9, the J gene TRBJ2-1, with D perhaps matching TRBD2 (5 bases). Per germline, CDR1 SEHNR and CDR2 FQNEAQ (reference sequence). The CDR3 length is 13 residues. The ends were cut back, 5 bases at V and 13 bases at J, with 18 bases in the middle. The CDR3 DNA follows: TGTGCCAGCAGCACCGGACTCCCCCACACTCAGTTCTTC. Translation: CASSTGLPHTQFF.

J is TRBJ2-1 and V is TRBV27; TRBD2 might be the D (5 bases). This CDR3 is built from 14 residues. From germline, CDR1 is MNHEY and CDR2 SMNVEV (reference sequence). V lost 3 bases and J lost 6, with 12 bases in between. The CDR3: CASSFRTLSNEQFF. The DNA of the CDR3 is TGTGCCAGCAGTTTCCGGACTCTCTCCAATGAGCAGTTCTTC.

This clonotype was counted between two and nine times. The rearrangement joins TRBV5-1 to TRBJ1-5; perhaps TRBD1 as D (6 bases). V lost 1 base, J lost 5 bases, and 10 bases lay in between. This CDR3 has 14 amino acids. Germline assignment: CDR1 SGHRS and CDR2 YFSETQ. The CDR3 DNA follows: TGCGCCAGCAGCTTGACAGGGCGTTATCAGCCCCAGCATTTT. It codes for CASSLTGRYQPQHF.

The gene calls are TRBV13 and TRBJ2-5, with 9 bases identical to TRBD1. Germline CDR1 and CDR2: PRHDT and FYEKMQ (reference sequence). With 2 bases clipped from V and 4 bases from J, the junction kept 2 bases outside the gene matches. This CDR3 spans 14 amino acids. The CDR3 nucleotides read TGTGCCAGCAGCTTATGGGACAGGGCAGAGACCCAGTACTTC. Its translation: CASSLWDRAETQYF.

This clonotype was seen a few times. The chain links TRBV5-1 to TRBJ2-3; D perhaps matches TRBD2 (6 bases). Per germline, CDR1 SGHRS and CDR2 YFSETQ. The CDR3 is 14 residues long. The germline V and J ends were trimmed by 4 bases and 4 bases, with 13 bases remaining between them. CDR3: CASSKTRGADTQYF. CDR3 sequence (DNA): TGCGCCAGCAGCAAGACCCGCGGGGCAGATACGCAGTATTTT.

The gene calls are TRBV20-1 and TRBJ2-1; TRBD2 might be the D (5 bases). Germline-derived CDR1 and CDR2 are DFQATT and SNEGSKA (reference sequence). Trimming took 0 bases from V and 3 from J, leaving 12 bases between them. This CDR3 comprises 15 residues. The CDR3 nucleotides are TGCAGTGCTAGAGATCGGGTCGGGGTCTACAATGAGCAGTTCTTC. Translation: CSARDRVGVYNEQFF.

This chain uses TRBV9 with TRBJ2-5; the D gene is possibly TRBD2 (5 bases). CDR3 size: 15 residues. Trimming left V 0 bases short and J 1 base short, with 10 bases between. The germline gives CDR1 SGDLS, CDR2 YYNGEE. CDR3 DNA sequence: TGTGCCAGCAGCGTAGTTCCCGGGATCCAAGAGACCCAGTACTTC. Translating gives CASSVVPGIQETQYF.

The chain is built from TRBV15 and TRBJ2-1; no clear D. The germline gives CDR1 LNHNV, CDR2 YYDKDF (reference sequence). The CDR3 has 17 amino acids. Trimming left V 0 bases short and J 0 bases short, with 12 bases between. The CDR3 sequence is CATSRDLSPSSYNEQFF. The CDR3 DNA sequence: TGTGCCACCAGCAGAGATCTTAGCCCGAGCTCCTACAATGAGCAGTTCTTC.

There are a few counts of this clonotype. This chain uses TRBV7-2 with TRBJ1-5; D is possibly TRBD1 (5 bases). V lost 4 bases and J 6 bases, leaving 16 bases between the germline ends. Per the germline V gene, CDR1 is SGHTA and CDR2 is FQGNSA. This CDR3 has 15 residues. CDR3 bases: TGTGCCAGCAGCTCCGGGACCCCCGGCGTTCAGCCCCAGCATTTT. Translated: CASSSGTPGVQPQHF.

This sequence joins TRBV18 and TRBJ2-1; maybe TRBD2 (6 bases). CDR3 length equals 13 residues. Germline V gives CDR1 KGHSH, CDR2 LQKENI. V was clipped by 8 bases and J by 4 bases, with 12 bases between them. In nucleotides, the CDR3 is TGTGCCAGCAAGGATCTAGCGTACAATGAGCAGTTCTTC. This translates into CASKDLAYNEQFF.

This clonotype was seen a handful of times. This chain uses TRBV7-6 with TRBJ2-7, with TRBD1 as a possible D gene (6 bases). Trimming removed 5 bases from V and 0 bases from J, with 23 bases in between. This CDR3 contains 18 residues. Per germline, CDR1 SGHVS and CDR2 FNYEAQ. CDR3 in amino acids: CASSPTPAGVLSSYEQYF. The CDR3 DNA follows: TGTGCCAGCAGCCCGACCCCGGCAGGGGTACTGAGCTCCTACGAGCAGTACTTC.

This rearrangement joins TRBV12-3 or TRBV12-4 to TRBJ2-1; D call uncertain. V lost 8 bases and J 4 bases, leaving 6 bases between the germline ends. The CDR3 runs to 11 residues. Here the CDR3 DNA reads TGTGCCAGCCAACTATACAATGAGCAGTTCTTC. This gives the protein CASQLYNEQFF.

The genes are TRBV12-3 or TRBV12-4 and TRBJ2-7, with D uncertain. V was clipped by 2 bases and J by 3 bases, with 11 bases between them. CDR3 length: 14 amino acids. The CDR3 DNA sequence: TGTGCCAGCAGTTTAAGCCCGGCTGGCTACGAGCAGTACTTC. It is translated as CASSLSPAGYEQYF.

The gene calls are TRBV5-1 and TRBJ2-2; D is uncertain. V was pared by 4 bases and J by 3 bases, with 10 bases between. The germline gives CDR1 SGHRS, CDR2 YFSETQ. This CDR3 comprises 14 residues. In nucleotides, the CDR3 is TGCGCCAGCAGCACGCGTAGGGACACCGGGGAGCTGTTTTTT. It is translated as CASSTRRDTGELFF.

This clonotype was picked up a small number of times. The CDR3 DNA reads TGTGCCAGCAGTTTACCGGGCTCCTACGAGCAGTACTTC. This sequence encodes CASSLPGSYEQYF. The chain uses TRBV28 and TRBJ2-7; D not resolved. V was pared by 2 bases and J by 0 bases, with 5 bases between. Germline V gene data show CDR1 as MDHEN and CDR2 as SYDVKM. The CDR3 loop spans 13 amino acids.

This clonotype appeared many times. The chain uses TRBV12-3 or TRBV12-4 and TRBJ2-1, with TRBD1 as a possible D gene (6 bases). V was trimmed by 4 bases and J by 1 base, leaving 11 bases between them. The CDR3 extends over 15 amino acids. CDR3 sequence (DNA): TGTGCCAGCAGTTATCCTAGGGGGTCCTACAATGAGCAGTTCTTC. It specifies CASSYPRGSYNEQFF.